A single TCR beta chain is shown here with its context. This entry belongs to a study of shared clonotypes between healthy human individuals. J gave up 2 bases and V 5 bases, and 7 bases lay outside the gene matches. CDR3 size: 15 residues. In germline, CDR1 is LNHDA, CDR2 SQIVND (reference sequence). CD45RA+ naive and CD45RA-negative memory subsets were separated from CD4+ cells. Here immunoSEQ multiplex PCR was the method, and the copy in TCRdb shows in-frame clones only, minus some. The sample has 1,400,000 or so clones; 98% are singletons. This receptor was taken from a man aged 30 to 39 in good health. The sequenced sample was naive CD4+ T cells sorted from blood. The subset denotes: CD45RA+ positively selected. The chain employs TRBV19 and TRBJ2-7, with TRBD1 matching over 9 bases. CDR3 residues: CASSPGTGSTYEQYF. CDR3 coding DNA: TGTGCCAGTAGTCCCGGGACAGGGTCTACCTACGAGCAGTACTTC.